This TCR beta chain was retrieved from a study of OX40 agonist ivuxolimab in advanced cancers. Study as a whole: Intravenous ivuxolimab at 0.01 to 10 mg/kg was given to patients every 2 weeks.

V shed 1 base and J shed 15 bases, with 16 bases lying between them. The CDR3 contains 13 residues. In germline, CDR1 is SGHNT, CDR2 YENEEA. Findings and limits, study-wide: Antigen specificity of clonally expanded peripheral T cells was not established.

The data were produced by immunoSEQ multiplex PCR, yet TCRdb's version contains in-frame clones alone and is incomplete. The sample records 15,000 to 16,000 clones, about 81% being singletons. Regarding this clone: Its specificity is unknown.

The chain has TRBV11-3 and TRBJ2-1, with unresolved D. The receptor comes from an adult with an advanced solid tumor such as melanoma, head and neck, liver or kidney cancer. Sequences were derived from CD4+ or CD8+ T cells sorted from blood, sampled in a trial of the OX40 agonist ivuxolimab. The CDR3 region is CASSLGFSSQRFF. In DNA form, the CDR3 reads TGTGCCAGCAGCTTAGGGTTCAGCTCACAAAGGTTCTTC.